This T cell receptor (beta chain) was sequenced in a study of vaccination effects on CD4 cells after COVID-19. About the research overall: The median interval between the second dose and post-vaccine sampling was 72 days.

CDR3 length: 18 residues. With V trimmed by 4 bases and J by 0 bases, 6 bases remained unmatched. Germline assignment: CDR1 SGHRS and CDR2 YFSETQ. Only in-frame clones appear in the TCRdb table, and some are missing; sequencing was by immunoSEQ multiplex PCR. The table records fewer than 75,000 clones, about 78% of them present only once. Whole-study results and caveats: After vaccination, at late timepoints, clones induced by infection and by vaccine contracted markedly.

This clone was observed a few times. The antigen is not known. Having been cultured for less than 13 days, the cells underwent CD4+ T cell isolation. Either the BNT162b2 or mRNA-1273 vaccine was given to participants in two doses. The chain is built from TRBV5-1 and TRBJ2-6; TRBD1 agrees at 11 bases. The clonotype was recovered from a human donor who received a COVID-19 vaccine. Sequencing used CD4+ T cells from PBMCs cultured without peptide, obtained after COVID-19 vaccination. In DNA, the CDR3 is TGCGCCAGCAGCGGATCCGGGACAGGGGGCTCTGGGGCCAACGTCCTGACTTTC. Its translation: CASSGSGTGGSGANVLTF.